Listed below are T cell receptor beta chains from one sample, sequenced in a study of CD8+CD57+ T cells in acquired aplastic anemia. A single record per CDR3 protein comes from TCRdb applying MiXCR to the reads. The table includes 200,000 to 250,000 distinct CDR3 sequences, around 32% detected once. The sample taken for sequencing was sorted CD4+, CD8+, or CD8+CD57+ T cells (not recorded which) from PBMCs. The source is a human donor in good health, serving as a control. The CDR3 runs from the conserved cysteine through the conserved F or W. The order of the fields is V gene, D gene, J gene, clone size, CDR3 DNA, CDR3 protein. A D gene is named only where the DNA matches it firmly. Not all rows give a size; the values are once, few, many and, for expanded clones, a class.

>TRBV4-2|TRBD2|TRBJ2-1|many
TGTGCCAGCAGCCAATGGGCGGGGGTTGACAATGAGCAGTTCTTC
CASSQWAGVDNEQFF
>TRBV5-1|TRBD1|TRBJ1-1|many
TGCGCCAGCAGAGAAGGAGGGGGCTCTACTGAAGCTTTCTTT
CASREGGGSTEAFF
>TRBV11-2|-|TRBJ2-3|few
TGTGCCAGCAGCTTAGATAGGGCAAGTCAACAGTATTTT
CASSLDRASQQYF
>TRBV6-1|TRBD2|TRBJ2-5|-
TGTGCCAGCATTAGTGGTACAGGGCGCGCGGGGGGGCAGACCCAGTACTTC
CASISGTGRAGGQTQYF
>TRBV2|TRBD1|TRBJ1-2|-
TGTGCCAGCAGCCTGACAGGGGCGAGATATGGCTACACCTTC
CASSLTGARYGYTF
>TRBV6-5|-|TRBJ1-4|many
TGTGCCAGCACTGGTGGCAGGCAAACAACTAATGAAAAACTGTTTTTT
CASTGGRQTTNEKLFF
>TRBV6-5|-|TRBJ1-2|many
TGTGCCAGCAGTTACCGCGGGGTGGACTATGGCTACACCTTC
CASSYRGVDYGYTF
>TRBV2|-|TRBJ2-7|-
TGTGCCAGCAGTGAATTGCGGAGATACGAGCAGTACTTC
CASSELRRYEQYF
>TRBV7-8|-|TRBJ2-5|-
TGTGCCAGCAGCTTAGAGAGGGGGGGGAGGGAGACCCAGTACTTC
CASSLERGGRETQYF
>TRBV12-3/TRBV12-4|-|TRBJ2-2|-
TGTGCCAGCAGTCCACCACAGGGAAGTGCCGGGGAGCTGTTTTTT
CASSPPQGSAGELFF
>TRBV5-1|TRBD2|TRBJ2-7|few
TGCGCCAGCAGCTTGGAGGTTGGACTAGCTGGCGAGCAGTACTTC
CASSLEVGLAGEQYF
>TRBV24-1|TRBD1|TRBJ1-2|-
TGTGCCACCAGTGCTAGAGATACAGGGGGAAACTATGGCTACACCTTC
CATSARDTGGNYGYTF
>TRBV10-3|TRBD1|TRBJ2-3|-
TGTGCCAGCAGTTCATCCGGGACAGGGCTCGGTACGCAGTATTTT
CASSSSGTGLGTQYF
>TRBV29-1|TRBD1|TRBJ1-1|many
TGCAGCGGGAGACAGGGGGACACTGAAGCTTTCTTT
CSGRQGDTEAFF
>TRBV18|-|TRBJ2-7|-
TGTGCCAGCTCACCACGGGCGGGTGGCGTAACCTACGAGCAGTACTTC
CASSPRAGGVTYEQYF
>TRBV2|TRBD2|TRBJ2-3|many
TGTGCCAGCAGGTCGCGGACTAGCACGGGTACGCAGTATTTT
CASRSRTSTGTQYF
>TRBV15|-|TRBJ2-5|-
TGTGCCACCAGCAGTTGGACAGCCTACCAAGAGACCCAGTACTTC
CATSSWTAYQETQYF
>TRBV7-3|TRBD1|TRBJ1-1|many
TGTGCCAGCAGCGTCTCCCCCGCGGGACAGGGGAACACTGAAGCTTTCTTT
CASSVSPAGQGNTEAFF
>TRBV11-1|TRBD2|TRBJ2-5|few
TGTGCCAGCAGCTTAGGAGGGACTAGCGGGGGTAATAGAGAGACCCAGTACTTC
CASSLGGTSGGNRETQYF
>TRBV9|TRBD1|TRBJ2-1|many
TGTGCCAGCAGTGGTGGCGTTGGACAGGGGGGGAATGAGCAGTTCTTC
CASSGGVGQGGNEQFF
>TRBV11-2|-|TRBJ2-3|many
TGTGCCAGCAGCCTTAGAGCGGACCCTAGCACAGATACGCAGTATTTT
CASSLRADPSTDTQYF
>TRBV4-3|-|TRBJ1-2|-
TGCGCCAGCAGCCAAGACTTGGGAGGGCAGTATGGCTACACCTTC
CASSQDLGGQYGYTF
>TRBV7-9|-|TRBJ2-5|many
TGTGCCAGCAGCTTAGCGTACGTTGGAGGATTATCTCAAGAGACCCAGTACTTC
CASSLAYVGGLSQETQYF
>TRBV29-1|TRBD1|TRBJ2-1|-
TGCAGCTTTGAGGGACAGCCCTACAATGAGCAGTTCTTC
CSFEGQPYNEQFF
>TRBV30|-|TRBJ1-5|-
TGTGCCTGGAGTTCGACCAGGAGCGATCAGCCCCAGCATTTT
CAWSSTRSDQPQHF
>TRBV11-1|TRBD2|TRBJ2-1|many
TGTGCCAGCAGCAGGGGACTAGCGGGCCTGAGCTCCTACAATGAGCAGTTCTTC
CASSRGLAGLSSYNEQFF
>TRBV11-3|-|TRBJ2-1|many
TGTGCCAGCAGCTTAGATATAAGCGTCAATGAGCAGTTCTTC
CASSLDISVNEQFF
>TRBV10-1|TRBD2|TRBJ2-1|-
TGCGCCAGTCAGGCTAGCGGGATTTCAAGTGGTAATGAGCAGTTCTTC
CASQASGISSGNEQFF
>TRBV10-3|-|TRBJ1-6|-
TGTGCCATCAGTGCAGCCAGGGTTGATTCACCCCTCCACTTT
CAISAARVDSPLHF
>TRBV18|-|TRBJ1-1|-
TGTGCCAGCTCACCAGGGATGAACACTGAAGCTTTCTTT
CASSPGMNTEAFF
>TRBV7-9|TRBD2|TRBJ2-1|many
TGTGCCAGCAGCCAGGTCGGGACTAGCAGATACAATGAGCAGTTCTTC
CASSQVGTSRYNEQFF
>TRBV19|-|TRBJ1-3|many
TGTGCCAGTAATCGGGGCAGGGGCGGCGGAAACACCATATATTTT
CASNRGRGGGNTIYF
>TRBV6-6|-|TRBJ2-7|many
TGTGCCAGCAGTTACGGGGACTCTTCTTGGGAGCAGTACTTC
CASSYGDSSWEQYF
>TRBV9|-|TRBJ2-2|many
TGTGCCAGTACCACGACAGCGAACACCGGGGAGCTGTTTTTT
CASTTTANTGELFF
>TRBV2|-|TRBJ1-2|-
-
CASSVGGGSGNTF
>TRBV20-1|-|TRBJ1-6|many
TGCAGTGCTAGAGATTTGCGGAGCTCCTATAATTCACCCCTCCACTTT
CSARDLRSSYNSPLHF
>TRBV19|-|TRBJ1-1|many
TGTGCCAGTAGTATAGAAGGGGGATACACTGAAGCTTTCTTT
CASSIEGGYTEAFF
>TRBV28|TRBD1|TRBJ1-6|many
TGTGCCAGCAGAAGATACGGGACAGGGGTTGGATCACCCCTCCACTTT
CASRRYGTGVGSPLHF
>TRBV9|-|TRBJ1-1|many
TGTGCCAGCAGCGTAGATCCCCGGGCGGACAACACTGAAGCTTTCTTT
CASSVDPRADNTEAFF
>TRBV5-1|TRBD2|TRBJ2-1|few
TGCGCCAGCAGCCCCCTAGCGGGGGTGACCTACAATGAGCAGTTCTTC
CASSPLAGVTYNEQFF
>TRBV20-1|TRBD2|TRBJ2-1|few
TGCAGTGCTAGAGGCTTCTGGGGCGGGAGTGATTATGAGCAGTTCTTC
CSARGFWGGSDYEQFF
>TRBV7-9|-|TRBJ1-2|few
TGTGCCAGTAGTCTTAGACAGGCCTATGGCTACACCTTC
CASSLRQAYGYTF
>TRBV29-1|-|TRBJ1-1|-
TGCAGCGTTGCCCGGGCGAACACTGAAGCTTTCTTT
CSVARANTEAFF
>TRBV12-3/TRBV12-4|-|TRBJ2-5|-
TGTGCCAGCAGTGAGAGATTAAAAGAGACCCAGTACTTC
CASSERLKETQYF
>TRBV4-1|-|TRBJ1-1|-
TGCGCCAGCAGCCAATTTTCCGGAAACACTGAAGCTTTCTTT
CASSQFSGNTEAFF
>TRBV15|TRBD1|TRBJ2-1|-
TGTGCCACCAGGGGGGAGACAGGGGGATTTAATGAGCAGTTCTTC
CATRGETGGFNEQFF
>TRBV5-4|TRBD1|TRBJ1-5|-
TGTGCCAGCAGCTTGGATTCGGGACAGAGACGCAATCAGCCCCAGCATTTT
CASSLDSGQRRNQPQHF
>TRBV7-7|TRBD1|TRBJ2-2|many
TGTGCCAGCAGCTCGACAGGGGCCGCGACCGGGGAGCTGTTTTTT
CASSSTGAATGELFF
>TRBV28|-|TRBJ1-2|-
TGTGCCAGCACCCGAACTGGACAGAGCGGCTATGGCTACACCTTC
CASTRTGQSGYGYTF
>TRBV6-1|-|TRBJ1-1|few
TGTGCCAGCAGCAAACTGAACACTGAAGCTTTCTTT
CASSKLNTEAFF
>TRBV6-5|TRBD2|TRBJ2-7|many
TGTGCCAGCACCTTGACTAGCGGGTACGAGCAGTACTTC
CASTLTSGYEQYF
>TRBV20-1|TRBD2|TRBJ2-2|-
TGCAGTGCTAGAGATCGGCTAGCGGGTTTGTCCGGGGAGCTGTTTTTT
CSARDRLAGLSGELFF
>TRBV19|-|TRBJ1-6|many
TGTGCCAGTAGTATAGCCCCGGGACACCGACGCTCCTATAATTCACCCCTCCACTTT
CASSIAPGHRRSYNSPLHF
>TRBV20-1|TRBD1|TRBJ2-5|few
TGCAGCGGGGGACAGGGTTTTGAGACCCAGTACTTC
CSGGQGFETQYF
>TRBV3-1|-|TRBJ1-5|few
TGTGCCAGCAGCCCAGGGACGGGGGGGTCCCAGCCCCAGCATTTT
CASSPGTGGSQPQHF
>TRBV2|TRBD1|TRBJ2-1|-
TGTGCCAGCAGTGGGGGACAGGGCTCCTACAATGAGCAGTTCTTC
CASSGGQGSYNEQFF
>TRBV24-1|-|TRBJ2-1|once
TGTGCCACCAGTCGCGGAGGGTTCGAGCAGTTCTTC
CATSRGGFEQFF
>TRBV25-1|TRBD1|TRBJ1-1|-
TGTGCCAGCAGTGACCCGGGACAGGGGCGTACGGGGTTGGCTTTCTTT
CASSDPGQGRTGLAFF
>TRBV7-3|-|TRBJ2-2|-
TGTGCCTGCAGCTTAGTGGGGCAGGGAACCGGGGAGCTGTTTTTT
CACSLVGQGTGELFF